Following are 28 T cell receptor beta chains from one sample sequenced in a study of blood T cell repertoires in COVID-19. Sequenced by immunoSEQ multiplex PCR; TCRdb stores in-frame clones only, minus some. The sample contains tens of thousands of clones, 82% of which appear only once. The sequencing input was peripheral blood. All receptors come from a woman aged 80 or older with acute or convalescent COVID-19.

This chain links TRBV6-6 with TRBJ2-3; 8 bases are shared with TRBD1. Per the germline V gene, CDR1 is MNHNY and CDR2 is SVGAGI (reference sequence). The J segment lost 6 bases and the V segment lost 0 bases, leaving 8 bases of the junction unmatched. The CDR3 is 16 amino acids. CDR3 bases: TGTGCCAGCAGTTACTCGATCAGGGGGCCAGCGGATACGCAGTATTTT. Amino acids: CASSYSIRGPADTQYF.

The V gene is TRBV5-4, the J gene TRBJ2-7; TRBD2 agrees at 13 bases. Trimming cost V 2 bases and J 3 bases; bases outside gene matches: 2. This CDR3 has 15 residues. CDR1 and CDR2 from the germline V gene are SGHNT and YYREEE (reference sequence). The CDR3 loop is CASSLGLAGVYEQYF. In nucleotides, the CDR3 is TGTGCCAGCAGCTTAGGACTAGCGGGGGTCTACGAGCAGTACTTC.

The CDR3 DNA follows: TGTGCCAGCAGTTTACTCCCGACAGGGGGCGCCTACGAGCAGTACTTC. Residues: CASSLLPTGGAYEQYF. The chain recombines TRBV27 with TRBJ2-7; 10 nucleotides agree with TRBD1. The germline V gene has CDR1 MNHEY and CDR2 SMNVEV (reference sequence). The CDR3 is made up of 16 amino acids. V trimming: 2 bases; J trimming: 2 bases; junction bases outside the gene matches: 6.

This CDR3 reads CASRGDRPSGNTIYF. The CDR3 bases are TGTGCCAGCAGGGGGGACAGGCCCTCTGGAAACACCATATATTTT. The chain recombines TRBV3-1 (or the pseudogene TRBV3-2) with TRBJ1-3, with 8 bases fitting TRBD1. This CDR3 has 15 residues. Germline lookup yields CDR1 LGHDT and CDR2 YNNKEL (reference sequence). The J segment lost 0 bases and the V segment lost 6 bases, leaving 4 bases of the junction unmatched.

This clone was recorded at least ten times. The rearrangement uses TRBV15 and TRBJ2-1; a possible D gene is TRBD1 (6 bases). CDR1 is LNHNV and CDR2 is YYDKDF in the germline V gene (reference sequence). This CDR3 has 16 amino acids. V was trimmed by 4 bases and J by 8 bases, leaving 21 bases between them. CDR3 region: CATSTGRRQGFDEQFF. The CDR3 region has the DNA TGTGCCACCAGCACAGGCCGGAGGCAGGGGTTTGATGAGCAGTTCTTC.

The CDR3: CASIPLAGVSTDTQYF. In nucleotides, the CDR3 is TGTGCCAGCATTCCCCTAGCGGGAGTGAGCACAGATACGCAGTATTTT. The genes are TRBV27 and TRBJ2-3; 10 bases line up with TRBD2. V lost 7 bases and J lost 0; bases outside the gene matches: 7. The CDR3 length is 16 residues. The germline CDR1 and CDR2 sequences are MNHEY and SMNVEV (reference sequence).

The CDR3 is CSATGSSYEQYF. CDR3 sequence (DNA): TGCAGTGCGACGGGGAGCTCCTACGAGCAGTACTTC. This rearrangement joins TRBV29-1 to TRBJ2-7; D perhaps matches TRBD2 (5 bases). This CDR3 spans 12 amino acids. Germline V lookup: CDR1 SQVTM, CDR2 ANQGSEA.

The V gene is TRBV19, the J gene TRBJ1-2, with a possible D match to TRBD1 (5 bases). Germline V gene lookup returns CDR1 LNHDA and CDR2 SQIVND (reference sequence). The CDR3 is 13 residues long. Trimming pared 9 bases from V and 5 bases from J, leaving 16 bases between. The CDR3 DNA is TGTGCCAGCAGTTATGGGGGGGAGTATGGCTACACCTTC. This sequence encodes CASSYGGEYGYTF.

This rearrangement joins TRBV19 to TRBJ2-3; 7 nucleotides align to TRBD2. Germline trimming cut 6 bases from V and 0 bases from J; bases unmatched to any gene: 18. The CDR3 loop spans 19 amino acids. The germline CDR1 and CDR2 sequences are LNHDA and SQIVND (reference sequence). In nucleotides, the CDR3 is TGTGCCAGTAGCGGGGGGAGGGTAGCGAAACGTTCTAGCACAGATACGCAGTATTTT. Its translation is CASSGGRVAKRSSTDTQYF.

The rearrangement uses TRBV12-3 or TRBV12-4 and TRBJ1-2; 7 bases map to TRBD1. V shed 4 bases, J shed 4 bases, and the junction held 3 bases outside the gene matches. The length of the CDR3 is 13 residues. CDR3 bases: TGTGCCAGCAGTTACGGGACAGTCTATGGCTACACCTTC. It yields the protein CASSYGTVYGYTF.

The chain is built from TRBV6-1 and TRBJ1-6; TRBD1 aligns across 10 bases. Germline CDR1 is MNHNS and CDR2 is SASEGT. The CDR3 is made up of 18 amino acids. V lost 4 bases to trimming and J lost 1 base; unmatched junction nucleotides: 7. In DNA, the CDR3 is TGTGCCAGCAGTGCCCGGACAGGGGGACTTTCCTATAATTCACCCCTCCACTTT. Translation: CASSARTGGLSYNSPLHF.

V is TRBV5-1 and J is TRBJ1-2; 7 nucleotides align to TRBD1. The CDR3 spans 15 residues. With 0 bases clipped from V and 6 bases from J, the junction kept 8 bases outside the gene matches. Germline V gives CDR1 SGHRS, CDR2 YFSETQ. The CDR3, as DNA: TGCGCCAGCAGCTTGGACAGGGGACGGGTCGATGGCTACACCTTC. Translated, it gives CASSLDRGRVDGYTF.

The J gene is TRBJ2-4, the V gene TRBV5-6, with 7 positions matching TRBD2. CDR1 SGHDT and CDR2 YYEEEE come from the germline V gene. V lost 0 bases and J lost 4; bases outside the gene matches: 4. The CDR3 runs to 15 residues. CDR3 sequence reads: CASSLVLADKNIQYF. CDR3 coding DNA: TGTGCCAGCAGCTTGGTCCTAGCGGATAAAAACATTCAGTACTTC.

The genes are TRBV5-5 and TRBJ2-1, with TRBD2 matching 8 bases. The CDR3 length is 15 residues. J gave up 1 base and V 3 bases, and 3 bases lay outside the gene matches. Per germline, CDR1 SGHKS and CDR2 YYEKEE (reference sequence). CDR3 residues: CASSWSGGSYNEQFF. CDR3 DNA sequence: TGTGCCAGCAGCTGGTCGGGGGGGTCCTACAATGAGCAGTTCTTC.

CDR3 region: CASSYRVLGANVLTF. CDR3 nucleotides: TGTGCCAGCAGCTACAGGGTTCTCGGGGCCAACGTCCTGACTTTC. This chain connects TRBV5-4 to TRBJ2-6; perhaps TRBD1 as D (6 bases). The V and J ends lost 3 bases and 4 bases respectively, with 11 bases between them. Germline V gene data show CDR1 as SGHNT and CDR2 as YYREEE (reference sequence). This CDR3 has 15 amino acids.

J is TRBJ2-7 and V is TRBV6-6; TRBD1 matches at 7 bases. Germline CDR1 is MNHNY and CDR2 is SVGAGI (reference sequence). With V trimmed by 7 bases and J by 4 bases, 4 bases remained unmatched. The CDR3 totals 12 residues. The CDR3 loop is CASTDRVYEQYF. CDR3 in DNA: TGTGCCAGCACTGACAGGGTATACGAGCAGTACTTC.

The CDR3 is CASSLRRQLQETQYF. In DNA, the CDR3 is TGTGCCAGCAGCCTACGACGGCAACTACAAGAGACCCAGTACTTC. The rearrangement joins TRBV13 to TRBJ2-5; D is ambiguous. Germline V gene lookup returns CDR1 PRHDT and CDR2 FYEKMQ (reference sequence). V lost 5 bases to trimming and J lost 2 bases, with 15 bases between them. The CDR3 runs to 15 residues.

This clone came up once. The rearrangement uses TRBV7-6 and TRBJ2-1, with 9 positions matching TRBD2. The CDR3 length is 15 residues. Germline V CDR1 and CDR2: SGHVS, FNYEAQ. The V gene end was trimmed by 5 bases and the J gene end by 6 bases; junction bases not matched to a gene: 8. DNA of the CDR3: TGTGCCAGCAGCGCCTCCGGCGGGAGGGCCAATGAGCAGTTCTTC. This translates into CASSASGGRANEQFF.

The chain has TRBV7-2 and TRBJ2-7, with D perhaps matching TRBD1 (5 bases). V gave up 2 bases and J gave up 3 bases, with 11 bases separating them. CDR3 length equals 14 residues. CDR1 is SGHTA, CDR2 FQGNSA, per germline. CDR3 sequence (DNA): TGTGCCAGCAGCTTAAGTCAGGGCATCTACGAGCAGTACTTC. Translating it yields CASSLSQGIYEQYF.

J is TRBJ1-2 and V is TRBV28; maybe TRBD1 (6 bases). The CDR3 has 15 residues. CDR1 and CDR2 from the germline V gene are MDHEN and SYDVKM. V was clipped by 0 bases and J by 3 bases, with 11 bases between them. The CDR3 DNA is TGTGCCAGCAGTTTATGGGGGGGGCTTCACTATGGCTACACCTTC. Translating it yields CASSLWGGLHYGYTF.

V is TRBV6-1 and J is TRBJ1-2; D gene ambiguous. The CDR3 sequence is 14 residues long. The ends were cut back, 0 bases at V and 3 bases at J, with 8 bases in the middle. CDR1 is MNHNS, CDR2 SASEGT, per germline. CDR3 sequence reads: CASSEARFHYGYTF. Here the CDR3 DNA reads TGTGCCAGCAGTGAAGCCAGGTTTCACTATGGCTACACCTTC.

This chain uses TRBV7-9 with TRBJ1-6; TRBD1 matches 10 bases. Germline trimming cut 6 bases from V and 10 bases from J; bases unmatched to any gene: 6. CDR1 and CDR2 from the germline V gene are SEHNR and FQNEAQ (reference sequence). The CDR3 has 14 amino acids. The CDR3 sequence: CASREGQGKSPLHF. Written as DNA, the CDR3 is TGTGCCAGCAGGGAGGGACAGGGGAAATCACCCCTCCACTTT.

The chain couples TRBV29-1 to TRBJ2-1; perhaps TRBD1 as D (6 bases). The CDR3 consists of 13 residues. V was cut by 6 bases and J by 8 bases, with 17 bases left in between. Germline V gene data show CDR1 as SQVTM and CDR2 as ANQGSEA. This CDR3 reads CSVEGPGVHEQFF. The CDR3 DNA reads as TGCAGCGTCGAGGGGCCAGGGGTGCATGAGCAGTTCTTC.

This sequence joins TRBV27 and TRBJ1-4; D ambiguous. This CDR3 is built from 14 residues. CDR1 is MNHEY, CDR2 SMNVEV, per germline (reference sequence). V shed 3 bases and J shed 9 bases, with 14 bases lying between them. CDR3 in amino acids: CASSFAASGQKLFF. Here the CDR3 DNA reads TGTGCCAGCAGTTTTGCCGCCAGCGGCCAAAAACTGTTTTTT.

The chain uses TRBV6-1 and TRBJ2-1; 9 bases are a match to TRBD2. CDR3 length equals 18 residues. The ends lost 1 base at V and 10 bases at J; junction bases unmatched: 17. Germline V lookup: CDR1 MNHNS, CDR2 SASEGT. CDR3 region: CASSEDPPEGLAANEQFF. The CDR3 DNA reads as TGTGCCAGCAGTGAAGACCCCCCAGAGGGACTAGCAGCAAACGAGCAGTTCTTC.

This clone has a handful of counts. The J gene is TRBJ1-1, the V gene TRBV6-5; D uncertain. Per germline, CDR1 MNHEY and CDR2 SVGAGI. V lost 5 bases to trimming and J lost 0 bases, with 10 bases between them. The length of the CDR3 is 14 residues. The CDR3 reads CASSPVHLNTEAFF. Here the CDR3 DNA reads TGTGCCAGCAGTCCCGTACACCTGAACACTGAAGCTTTCTTT.

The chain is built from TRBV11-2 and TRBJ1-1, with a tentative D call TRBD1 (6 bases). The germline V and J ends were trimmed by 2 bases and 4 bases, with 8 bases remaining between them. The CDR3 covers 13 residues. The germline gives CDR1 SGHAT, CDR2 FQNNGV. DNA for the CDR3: TGTGCCAGCAGCTTAAGCAGGGGCACTGAAGCTTTCTTT. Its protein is CASSLSRGTEAFF.

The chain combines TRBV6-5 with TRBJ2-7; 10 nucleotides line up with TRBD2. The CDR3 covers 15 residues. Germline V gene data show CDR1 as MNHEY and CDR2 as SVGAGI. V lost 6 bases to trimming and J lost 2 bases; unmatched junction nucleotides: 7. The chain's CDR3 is CASRGASGGPYEQYF. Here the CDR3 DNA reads TGTGCCAGCAGGGGGGCTAGCGGGGGCCCCTACGAGCAGTACTTC.